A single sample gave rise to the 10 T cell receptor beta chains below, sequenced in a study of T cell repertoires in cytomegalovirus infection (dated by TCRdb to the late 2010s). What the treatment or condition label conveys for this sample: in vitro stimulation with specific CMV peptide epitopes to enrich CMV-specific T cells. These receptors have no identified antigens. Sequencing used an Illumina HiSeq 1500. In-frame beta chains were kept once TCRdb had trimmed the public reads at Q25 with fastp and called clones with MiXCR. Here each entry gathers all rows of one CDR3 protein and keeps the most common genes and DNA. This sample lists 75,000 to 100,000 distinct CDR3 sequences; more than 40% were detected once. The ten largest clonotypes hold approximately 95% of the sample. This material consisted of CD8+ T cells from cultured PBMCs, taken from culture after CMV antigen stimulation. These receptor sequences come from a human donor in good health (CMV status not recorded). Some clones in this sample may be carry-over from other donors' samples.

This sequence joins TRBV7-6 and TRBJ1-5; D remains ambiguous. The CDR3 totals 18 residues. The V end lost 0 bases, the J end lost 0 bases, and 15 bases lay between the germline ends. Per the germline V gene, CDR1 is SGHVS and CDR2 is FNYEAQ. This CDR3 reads CASSLALGGVYSNQPQHF. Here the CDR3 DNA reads TGTGCCAGCAGCTTAGCGCTGGGAGGTGTGTATAGCAATCAGCCCCAGCATTTT. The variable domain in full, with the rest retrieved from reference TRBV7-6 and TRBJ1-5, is GAGVSQSPRYKVTKRGQDVALRCDPISGHVSLYWYRQALGQGPEFLTYFNYEAQQDKSGLPNDRFSAERPEGSISTLTIQRTEQRDSAMYRCASSLALGGVYSNQPQHFGDGTRLSIL.

Written as DNA, the CDR3 is TGTGCCACCAGCAGTGAAGGGGATGTCGCCAAAAACATTCAGTACTTC. It yields the protein CATSSEGDVAKNIQYF. The chain carries TRBV15 and TRBJ2-4; a weak D match, TRBD1 (5 bases). Germline CDR1 and CDR2: LNHNV and YYDKDF (reference sequence). V lost 3 bases, J lost 1 base, and 13 bases lay in between. There are 16 residues in the CDR3.

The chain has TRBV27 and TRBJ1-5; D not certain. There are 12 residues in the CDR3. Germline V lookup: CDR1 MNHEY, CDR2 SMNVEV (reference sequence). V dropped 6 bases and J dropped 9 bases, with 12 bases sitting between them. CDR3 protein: CASSGDLGPQHF. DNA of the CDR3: TGTGCCAGCAGCGGAGACCTGGGGCCCCAGCATTTT.

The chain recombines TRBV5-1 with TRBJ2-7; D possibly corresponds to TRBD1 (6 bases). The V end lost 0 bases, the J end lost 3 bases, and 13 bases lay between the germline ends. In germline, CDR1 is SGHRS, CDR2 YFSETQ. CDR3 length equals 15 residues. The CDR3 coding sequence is TGCGCCAGCAGCTTGGCTCAGGGGTTCAACTACGAGCAGTACTTC. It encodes CASSLAQGFNYEQYF. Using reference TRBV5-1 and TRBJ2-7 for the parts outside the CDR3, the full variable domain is KAGVTQTPRYLIKTRGQQVTLSCSPISGHRSVSWYQQTPGQGLQFLFEYFSETQRNKGNFPGRFSGRQFSNSRSEMNVSTLELGDSALYLCASSLAQGFNYEQYFGPGTRLTVT.

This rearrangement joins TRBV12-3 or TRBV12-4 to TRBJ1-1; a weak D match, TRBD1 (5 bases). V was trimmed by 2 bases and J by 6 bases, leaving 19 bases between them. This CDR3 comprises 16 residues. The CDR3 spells CASSLSRSGLESEAFF. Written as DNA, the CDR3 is TGTGCCAGCAGTTTATCCCGGTCAGGGCTCGAGTCTGAAGCTTTCTTT.

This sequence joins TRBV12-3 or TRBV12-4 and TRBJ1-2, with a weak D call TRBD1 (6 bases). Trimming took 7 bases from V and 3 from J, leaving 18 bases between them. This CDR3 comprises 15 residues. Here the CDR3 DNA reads TGTGCCAGCACCCTAGGGGGTCCAGGGGACTATGGCTACACCTTC. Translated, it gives CASTLGGPGDYGYTF.

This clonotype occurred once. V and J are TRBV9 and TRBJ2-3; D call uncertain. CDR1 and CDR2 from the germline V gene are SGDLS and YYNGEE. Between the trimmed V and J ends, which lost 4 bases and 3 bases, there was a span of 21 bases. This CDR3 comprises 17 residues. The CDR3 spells CASSSHRADVGTDTQYF. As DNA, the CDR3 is TGTGCCAGCAGCTCCCACCGGGCGGACGTGGGGACAGATACGCAGTATTTT.

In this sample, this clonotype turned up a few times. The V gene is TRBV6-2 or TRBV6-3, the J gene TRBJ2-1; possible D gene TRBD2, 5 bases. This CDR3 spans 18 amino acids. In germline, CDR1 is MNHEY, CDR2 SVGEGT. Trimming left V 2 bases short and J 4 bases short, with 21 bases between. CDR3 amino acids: CASSYGSGYVRGYNEQFF. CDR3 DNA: TGTGCCAGCAGTTACGGGAGCGGTTACGTGAGAGGGTACAATGAGCAGTTCTTC.

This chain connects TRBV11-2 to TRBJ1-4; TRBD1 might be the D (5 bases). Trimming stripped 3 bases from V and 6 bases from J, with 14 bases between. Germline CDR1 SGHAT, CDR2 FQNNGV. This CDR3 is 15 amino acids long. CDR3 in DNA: TGTGCCAGCAGCTTTGGGGGTTTGGGGGATGAAAAACTGTTTTTT. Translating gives CASSFGGLGDEKLFF.

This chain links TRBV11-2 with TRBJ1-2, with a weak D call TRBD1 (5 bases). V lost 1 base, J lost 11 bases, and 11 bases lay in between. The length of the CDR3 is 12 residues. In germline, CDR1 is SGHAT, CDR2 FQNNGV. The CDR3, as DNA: TGTGCCAGCAGCTTAGTTGGGGGTCGATACACCTTC. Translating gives CASSLVGGRYTF. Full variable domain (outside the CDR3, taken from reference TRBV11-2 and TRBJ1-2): EAGVAQSPRYKIIEKRQSVAFWCNPISGHATLYWYQQILGQGPKLLIQFQNNGVVDDSQLPKDRFSAERLKGVDSTLKIQPAKLEDSAVYLCASSLVGGRYTFGSGTRLTVV.